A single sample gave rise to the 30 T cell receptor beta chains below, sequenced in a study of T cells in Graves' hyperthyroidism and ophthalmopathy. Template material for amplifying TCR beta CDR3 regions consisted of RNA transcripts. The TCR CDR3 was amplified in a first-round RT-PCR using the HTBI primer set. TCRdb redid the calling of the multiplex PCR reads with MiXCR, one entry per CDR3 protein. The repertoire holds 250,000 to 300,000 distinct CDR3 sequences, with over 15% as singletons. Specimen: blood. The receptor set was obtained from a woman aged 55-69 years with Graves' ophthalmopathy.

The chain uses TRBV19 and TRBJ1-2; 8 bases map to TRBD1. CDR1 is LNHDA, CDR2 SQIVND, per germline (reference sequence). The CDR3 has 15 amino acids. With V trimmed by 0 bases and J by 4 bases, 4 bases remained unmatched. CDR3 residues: CASSIDRDRLYGYTF. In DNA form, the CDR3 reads TGTGCCAGTAGTATAGACCGGGACAGGCTCTATGGCTACACCTTC.

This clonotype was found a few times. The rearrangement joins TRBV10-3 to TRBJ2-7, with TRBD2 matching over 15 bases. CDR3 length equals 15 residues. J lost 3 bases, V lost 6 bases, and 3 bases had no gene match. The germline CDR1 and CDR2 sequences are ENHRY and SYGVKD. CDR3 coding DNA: TGTGCCATCAGGCCGGGACTAGCGGGAGGCTACGAGCAGTACTTC. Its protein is CAIRPGLAGGYEQYF.

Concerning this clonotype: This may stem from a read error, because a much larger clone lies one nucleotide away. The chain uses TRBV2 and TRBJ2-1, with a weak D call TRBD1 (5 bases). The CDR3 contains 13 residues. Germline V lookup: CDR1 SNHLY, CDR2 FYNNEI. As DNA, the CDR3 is TGTGCCACCGCGACAGATTCCTACAATGGGCAGTTCTTC. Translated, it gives CATATDSYNGQFF.

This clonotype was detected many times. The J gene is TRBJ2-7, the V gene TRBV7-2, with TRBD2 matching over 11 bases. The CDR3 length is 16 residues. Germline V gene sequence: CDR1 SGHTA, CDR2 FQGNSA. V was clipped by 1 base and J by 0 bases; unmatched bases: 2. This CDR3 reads CASSLEGTSGSYEQYF. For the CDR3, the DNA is TGTGCCAGCAGCTTAGAGGGGACTAGCGGCTCCTACGAGCAGTACTTC.

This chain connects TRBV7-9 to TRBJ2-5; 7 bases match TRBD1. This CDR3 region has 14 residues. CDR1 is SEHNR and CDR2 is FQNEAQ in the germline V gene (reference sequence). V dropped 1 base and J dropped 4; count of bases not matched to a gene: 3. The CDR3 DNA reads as TGTGCCAGCAGCTTAGGGACAGGTAGAGAGACCCAGTACTTC. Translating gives CASSLGTGRETQYF.

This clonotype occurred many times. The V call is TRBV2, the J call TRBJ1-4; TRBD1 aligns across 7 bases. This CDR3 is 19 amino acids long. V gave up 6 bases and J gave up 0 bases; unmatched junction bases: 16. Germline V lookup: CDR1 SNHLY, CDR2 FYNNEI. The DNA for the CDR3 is TGTGCCAGCAGGGTCCGAAGACAGGGCATGGGGGCAACTAATGAAAAACTGTTTTTT. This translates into CASRVRRQGMGATNEKLFF.

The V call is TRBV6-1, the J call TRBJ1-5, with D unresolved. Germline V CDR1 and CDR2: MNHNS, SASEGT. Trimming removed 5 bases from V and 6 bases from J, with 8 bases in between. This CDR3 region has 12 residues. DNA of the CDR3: TGTGCCAGCAGTTACGCTTCTCAGCCCCAGCATTTT. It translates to CASSYASQPQHF.

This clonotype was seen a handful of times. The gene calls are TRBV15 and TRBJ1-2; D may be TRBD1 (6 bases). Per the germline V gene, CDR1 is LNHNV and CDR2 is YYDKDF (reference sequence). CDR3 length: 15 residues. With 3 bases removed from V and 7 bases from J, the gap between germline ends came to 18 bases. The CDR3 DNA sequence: TGTGCCACCAGCAGGGGGGGGGCCCAGTCTGGTGGCTACACCTTC. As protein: CATSRGGAQSGGYTF.

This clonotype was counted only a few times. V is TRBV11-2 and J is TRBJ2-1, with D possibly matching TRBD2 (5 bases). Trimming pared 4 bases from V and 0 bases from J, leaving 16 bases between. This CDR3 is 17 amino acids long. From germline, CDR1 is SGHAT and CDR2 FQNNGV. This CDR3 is CASSWGVWGSSYNEQFF. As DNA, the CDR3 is TGTGCCAGCAGCTGGGGAGTTTGGGGTTCCTCCTACAATGAGCAGTTCTTC.

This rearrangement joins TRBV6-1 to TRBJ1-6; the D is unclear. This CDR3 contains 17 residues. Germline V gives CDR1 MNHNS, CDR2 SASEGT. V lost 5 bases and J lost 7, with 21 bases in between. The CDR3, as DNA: TGTGCCAGCAGTAAGTCGGGAGAGGGATCCTCAAATTCACCCCTCCACTTT. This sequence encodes CASSKSGEGSSNSPLHF.

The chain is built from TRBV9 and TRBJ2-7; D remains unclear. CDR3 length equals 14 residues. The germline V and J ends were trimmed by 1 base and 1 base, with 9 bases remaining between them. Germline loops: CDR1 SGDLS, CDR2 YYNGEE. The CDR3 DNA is TGTGCCAGCAGCGTACGGCCCAGTTCCTACGAGCAGTACTTC. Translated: CASSVRPSSYEQYF.

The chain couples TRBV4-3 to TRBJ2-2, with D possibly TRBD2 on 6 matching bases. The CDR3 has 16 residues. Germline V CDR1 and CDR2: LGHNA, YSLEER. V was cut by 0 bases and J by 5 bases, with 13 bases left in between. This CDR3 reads CASSQEVGRRTGELFF. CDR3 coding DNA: TGCGCCAGCAGCCAAGAAGTCGGGAGACGGACCGGGGAGCTGTTTTTT.

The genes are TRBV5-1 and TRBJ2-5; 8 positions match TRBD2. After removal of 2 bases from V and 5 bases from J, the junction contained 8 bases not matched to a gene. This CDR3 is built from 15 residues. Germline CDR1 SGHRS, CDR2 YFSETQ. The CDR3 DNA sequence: TGCGCCAGCAGCTTCCAGGGCCGGGAGGGGGAGACCCAGTACTTC. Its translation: CASSFQGREGETQYF.

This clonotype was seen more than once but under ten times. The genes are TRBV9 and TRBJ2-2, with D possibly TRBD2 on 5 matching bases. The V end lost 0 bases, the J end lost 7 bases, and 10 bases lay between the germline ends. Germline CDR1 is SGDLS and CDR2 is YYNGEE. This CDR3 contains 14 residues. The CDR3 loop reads CASSVGGYGGELFF. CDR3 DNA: TGTGCCAGCAGCGTAGGCGGGTATGGCGGGGAGCTGTTTTTT.

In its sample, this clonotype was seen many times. This CDR3 reads CASSWGTGPTTDTQYF. CDR3 coding DNA: TGCGCCAGCAGCTGGGGGACAGGACCCACCACAGATACGCAGTATTTT. V gene TRBV5-1 combines with J gene TRBJ2-3; 8 bases are a match to TRBD1. Per the germline V gene, CDR1 is SGHRS and CDR2 is YFSETQ. The CDR3 consists of 16 residues. V trimming: 3 bases; J trimming: 2 bases; junction bases outside the gene matches: 8.

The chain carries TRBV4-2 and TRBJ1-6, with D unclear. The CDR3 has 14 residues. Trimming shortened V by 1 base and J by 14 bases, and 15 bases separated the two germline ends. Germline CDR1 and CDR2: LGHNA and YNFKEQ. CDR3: CASSQATGRASLHF. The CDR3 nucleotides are TGTGCCAGCAGCCAAGCCACCGGCCGTGCGTCCCTCCACTTT.

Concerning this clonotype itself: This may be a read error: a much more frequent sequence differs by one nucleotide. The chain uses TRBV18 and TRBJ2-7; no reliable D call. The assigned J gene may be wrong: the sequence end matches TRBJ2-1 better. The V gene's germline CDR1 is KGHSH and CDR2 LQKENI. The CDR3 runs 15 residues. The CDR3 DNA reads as TGTGCCAGCTCACCGGACGGACGAATCTCCTACGAGCAGTTCTTC. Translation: CASSPDGRISYEQFF.

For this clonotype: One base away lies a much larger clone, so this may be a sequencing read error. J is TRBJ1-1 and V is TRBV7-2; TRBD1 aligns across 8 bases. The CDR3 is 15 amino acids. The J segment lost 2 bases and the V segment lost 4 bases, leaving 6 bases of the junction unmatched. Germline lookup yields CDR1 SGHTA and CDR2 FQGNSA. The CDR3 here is CASSSGDRRNTEAFF. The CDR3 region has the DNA TGTGCCAGCAGCTCGGGGGACAGGAGAAACACTGAAGCTTTCTTT.

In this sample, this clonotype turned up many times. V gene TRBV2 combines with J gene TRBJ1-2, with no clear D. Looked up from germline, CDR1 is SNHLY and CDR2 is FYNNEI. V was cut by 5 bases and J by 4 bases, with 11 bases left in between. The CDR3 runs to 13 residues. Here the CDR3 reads CASSRTPLYGYTF. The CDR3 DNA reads TGTGCCAGCAGTCGGACTCCGCTCTATGGCTACACCTTC.

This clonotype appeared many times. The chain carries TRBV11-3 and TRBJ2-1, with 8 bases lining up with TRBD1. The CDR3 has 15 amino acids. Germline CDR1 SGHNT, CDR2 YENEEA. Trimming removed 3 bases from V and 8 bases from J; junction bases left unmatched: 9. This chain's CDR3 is CASSFSGQGLDEQFF. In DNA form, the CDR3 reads TGTGCCAGCAGCTTTTCTGGACAGGGTTTGGATGAGCAGTTCTTC.

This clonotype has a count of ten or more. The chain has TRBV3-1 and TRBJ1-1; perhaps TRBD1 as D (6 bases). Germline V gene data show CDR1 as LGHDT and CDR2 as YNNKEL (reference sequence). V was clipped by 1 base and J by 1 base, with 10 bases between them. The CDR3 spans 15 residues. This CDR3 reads CASSQGTGRNTEAFF. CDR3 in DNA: TGTGCCAGCAGCCAAGGAACAGGGAGGAACACTGAAGCTTTCTTT.

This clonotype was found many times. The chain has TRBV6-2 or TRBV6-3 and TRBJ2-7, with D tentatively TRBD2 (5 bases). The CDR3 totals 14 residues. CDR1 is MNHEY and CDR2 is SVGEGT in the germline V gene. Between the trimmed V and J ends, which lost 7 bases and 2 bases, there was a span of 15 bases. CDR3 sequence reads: CASKEEAVAYEQYF. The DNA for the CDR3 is TGTGCCAGCAAGGAGGAAGCGGTAGCCTACGAGCAGTACTTC.

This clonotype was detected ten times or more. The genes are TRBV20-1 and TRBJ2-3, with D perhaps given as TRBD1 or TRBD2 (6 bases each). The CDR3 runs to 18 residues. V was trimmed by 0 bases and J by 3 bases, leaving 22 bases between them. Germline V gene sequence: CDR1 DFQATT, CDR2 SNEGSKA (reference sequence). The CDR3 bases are TGCAGTGCTAGAGATCAGTCGGAGGGACATACCAGGACAGATACGCAGTATTTT. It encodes CSARDQSEGHTRTDTQYF.

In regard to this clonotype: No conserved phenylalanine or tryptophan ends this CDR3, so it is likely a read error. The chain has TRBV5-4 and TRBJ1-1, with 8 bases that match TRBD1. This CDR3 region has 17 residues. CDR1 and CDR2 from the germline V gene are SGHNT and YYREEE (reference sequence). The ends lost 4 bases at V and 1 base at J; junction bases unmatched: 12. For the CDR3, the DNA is TGTGCCAGCAGCCAAACAGGACAGGGCCTAGCGAACACTGAAGCTTTCTCT. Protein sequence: CASSQTGQGLANTEAFS.

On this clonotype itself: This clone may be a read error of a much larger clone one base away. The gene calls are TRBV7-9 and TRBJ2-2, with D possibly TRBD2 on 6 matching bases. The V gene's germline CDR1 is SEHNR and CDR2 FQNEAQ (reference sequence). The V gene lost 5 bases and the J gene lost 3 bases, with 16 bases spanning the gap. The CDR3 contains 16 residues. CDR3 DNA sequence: TGTGCCAGCAGCGTATACAGGAGGGCCGACACCGGGGAGCTGTTTTTT. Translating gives CASSVYRRADTGELFF.

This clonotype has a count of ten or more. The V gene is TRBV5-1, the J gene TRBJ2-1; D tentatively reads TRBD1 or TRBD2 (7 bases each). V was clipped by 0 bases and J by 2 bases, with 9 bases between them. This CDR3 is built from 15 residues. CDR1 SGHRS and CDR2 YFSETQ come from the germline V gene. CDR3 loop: CASSLAGGAYNEQFF. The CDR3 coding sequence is TGCGCCAGCAGCTTGGCAGGGGGGGCCTACAATGAGCAGTTCTTC.

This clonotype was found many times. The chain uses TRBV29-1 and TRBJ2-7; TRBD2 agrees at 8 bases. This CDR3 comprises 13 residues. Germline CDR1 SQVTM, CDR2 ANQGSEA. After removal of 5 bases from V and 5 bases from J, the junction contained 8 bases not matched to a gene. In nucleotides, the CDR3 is TGCAGCGTTCCCGGGACTAGGGGCCACGAGCAGTACTTC. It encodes CSVPGTRGHEQYF.

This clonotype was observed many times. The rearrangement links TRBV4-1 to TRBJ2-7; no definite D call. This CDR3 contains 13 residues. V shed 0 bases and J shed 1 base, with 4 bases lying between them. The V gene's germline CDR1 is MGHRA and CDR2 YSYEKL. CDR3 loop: CASSQDWSYEQYF. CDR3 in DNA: TGCGCCAGCAGCCAAGATTGGTCCTACGAGCAGTACTTC.

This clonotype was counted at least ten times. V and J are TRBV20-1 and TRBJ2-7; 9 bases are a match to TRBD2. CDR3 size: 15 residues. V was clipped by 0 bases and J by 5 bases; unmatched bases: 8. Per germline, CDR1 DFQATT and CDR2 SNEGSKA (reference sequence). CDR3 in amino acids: CSARDRLAGRNEQYF. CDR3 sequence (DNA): TGCAGTGCTAGAGATCGGCTAGCGGGAAGAAACGAGCAGTACTTC.

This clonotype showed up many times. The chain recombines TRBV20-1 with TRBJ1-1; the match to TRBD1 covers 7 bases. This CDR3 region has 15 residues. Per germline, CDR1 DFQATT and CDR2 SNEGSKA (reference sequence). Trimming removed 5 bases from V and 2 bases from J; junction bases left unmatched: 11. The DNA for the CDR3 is TGCAGTGCTTCAAACGCCGGGACAGCCAACACTGAAGCTTTCTTT. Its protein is CSASNAGTANTEAFF.